The 4 T cell receptor beta chains given below trace back to one sample, sequenced in a study of regulatory T cells in long-lasting Graves disease. Sequencing libraries for TCR beta were prepared with iRepertoire HTBI primers and Arm-PCR of CDR3 regions. Each CDR3 protein gets one entry after TCRdb re-called the multiplex PCR reads with MiXCR. This sample yields roughly 470,000 distinct CDR3 sequences, of which more than 20% are seen a single time; 7% to 10% belongs to the top ten. The time point here: persistent/refractory GD, antithyroid drugs over 5 years with positive TRAb. Researchers made the TCR library from RNA that was extracted from PBMCs. The sample in question was peripheral blood mononuclear cells (PBMCs), obtained when the disease was refractory, from a patient treated with antithyroid drugs. The receptors shown here come from a female donor with Graves disease.

In its sample, this clonotype was seen many times. A junction end diverges from the germline sequence, so it may reflect a read error. The DNA for the CDR3 is TGTACCAGCAGCTTAAGTCTCCCTGACAGGTTCGGAAACGAGCAGTACTTC. Encoded protein: CTSSLSLPDRFGNEQYF. This chain connects TRBV11-2 to TRBJ2-7, with D perhaps TRBD1 (6 bases). The CDR3 length is 17 residues. CDR1 and CDR2 from the germline V gene are SGHAT and FQNNGV. The entire variable domain, with the rest obtained from reference TRBV11-2 and TRBJ2-7, is as follows: EAGVAQSPRYKIIEKRQSVAFWCNPISGHATLYWYQQILGQGPKLLIQFQNNGVVDDSQLPKDRFSAERLKGVDSTLKIQPAKLEDSAVYLCTSSLSLPDRFGNEQYFGPGTRLTVT.

There are many counts of this clonotype. The CDR3 here is CASSEATSGRHEQYF. The CDR3 coding sequence is TGTGCCAGCAGTGAAGCGACTAGCGGGAGACACGAGCAGTACTTC. The V call is TRBV6-1, the J call TRBJ2-7, with 12 positions matching TRBD2. V lost 0 bases, J lost 5 bases, and 2 bases stayed unmatched. The CDR3 contains 15 residues. Germline CDR1 reads MNHNS; CDR2 reads SASEGT.

The table lists this clonotype with many counts. The chain is built from TRBV28 and TRBJ1-2; a weak D match, TRBD1 (5 bases). V was trimmed by 3 bases and J by 0 bases, leaving 11 bases between them. CDR3 size: 15 residues. Germline assignment: CDR1 MDHEN and CDR2 SYDVKM. CDR3 nucleotides: TGTGCCAGCAGTTTGGGTGGGGGTACTAACTATGGCTACACCTTC. Amino acids: CASSLGGGTNYGYTF.

The chain carries TRBV5-4 and TRBJ1-3, with a possible D match to TRBD1 (5 bases). CDR3 length: 15 residues. The V gene's germline CDR1 is SGHNT and CDR2 YYREEE (reference sequence). V lost 4 bases and J 4 bases, leaving 15 bases between the germline ends. The CDR3: CASSQSGTFGNTIYF. For the CDR3, the DNA is TGTGCCAGCAGCCAATCGGGGACTTTCGGAAACACCATATATTTT.